This entry is about one T cell receptor (beta chain). Generated by immunoSEQ multiplex PCR, the TCRdb table keeps only in-frame clones and is missing some. The repertoire holds 80,000 or so clones, with about 90% as singletons. The data derive from a study of T cell responses to AZD1222 COVID-19 vaccine. V dropped 6 bases and J dropped 0 bases, with 1 base sitting between them. The length of the CDR3 is 11 residues. CDR1 and CDR2 from the germline V gene are SGHVS and FNYEAQ. The chain recombines TRBV7-6 with TRBJ2-3, with D unclear. The clonotype originates from an adult in good health. Sequencing used peripheral blood, obtained on day 0 of MenACWY control vaccination. The CDR3 DNA reads TGTGCCAGCAGGAGCACAGATACGCAGTATTTT. Encoded protein: CASRSTDTQYF.